These 17 T cell receptor beta chains share one sample of origin, sequenced in a study of glioma-infiltrating T cells. TCR alpha and beta CDR3 regions were amplified from RNA using iRepertoire nested multiplex PCR. MiXCR was run by TCRdb on the multiplex PCR reads, yielding one entry per CDR3 protein. This sample has approximately 100,000 distinct CDR3 sequences, with 25% to 30% found just once. Sequencing was performed on glioma tissue, nonneoplastic brain tissue, or PBMCs (not recorded which). These receptors were taken from a human donor with low-grade glioma or glioblastoma, undergoing nonglioma brain surgery, or in good health (not recorded which).

With regard to this clonotype: A much more abundant neighbour one base away suggests this may be a read error. The V gene is TRBV6-1, the J gene TRBJ1-5; D may be TRBD1 (6 bases). Trimming shortened V by 5 bases and J by 8 bases, and 16 bases separated the two germline ends. In germline, CDR1 is MNHNS, CDR2 SASEGT. CDR3 length equals 14 residues. CDR3 residues: CASSPGQIYKPQHF. The CDR3 DNA is TGTGCCAGCAGTCCCGGACAGATTTATAAGCCCCAGCATTTT.

Many counts were recorded for this clonotype. The V call is TRBV28, the J call TRBJ2-7; D may be TRBD2 (6 bases). This CDR3 is 13 amino acids long. Trimming took 7 bases from V and 3 from J, leaving 13 bases between them. Germline CDR1 and CDR2: MDHEN and SYDVKM. This CDR3 is CASTRGYLYEQYF. The CDR3 nucleotides read TGTGCCAGCACTCGGGGGTACCTCTACGAGCAGTACTTC. The full variable domain, completed using reference TRBV28 and TRBJ2-7, is DVKVTQSSRYLVKRTGEKVFLECVQDMDHENMFWYRQDPGLGLRLIYFSYDVKMKEKGDIPEGYSVSREKKERFSLILESASTNQTSMYLCASTRGYLYEQYFGPGTRLTVT.

The chain joins TRBV7-2 to TRBJ2-5; the D is unclear. V shed 0 bases and J shed 4 bases, with 9 bases lying between them. CDR1 and CDR2 (germline): SGHTA, FQGNSA. The CDR3 sequence is 14 residues long. CDR3 region: CASSLAGLAETQYF. The CDR3 coding sequence is TGTGCCAGCAGCTTAGCGGGGTTGGCAGAGACCCAGTACTTC. The entire variable domain, with the rest obtained from reference TRBV7-2 and TRBJ2-5, is as follows: GAGVSQSPSNKVTEKGKDVELRCDPISGHTALYWYRQSLGQGLEFLIYFQGNSAPDKSGLPSDRFSAERTGGSVSTLTIQRTQQEDSAVYLCASSLAGLAETQYFGPGTRLLVL.

The J gene is TRBJ1-6, the V gene TRBV4-3; D unclear. The germline V gene encodes CDR1 LGHNA and CDR2 YSLEER. Trimming pared 0 bases from V and 5 bases from J, leaving 11 bases between. This CDR3 is 16 amino acids long. CDR3 in amino acids: CASSQDPPLNNSPLHF. CDR3 DNA sequence: TGCGCCAGCAGCCAAGATCCCCCACTCAATAATTCACCCCTCCACTTT.

This clonotype has at least ten counts. This chain joins TRBV19 and TRBJ1-4; D is perhaps TRBD1 (6 bases). The germline gives CDR1 LNHDA, CDR2 SQIVND (reference sequence). The CDR3 is 13 amino acids. Trimming removed 7 bases at V and 10 bases at J, with 16 bases between. CDR3 residues: CASNLQGDGKLFF. In DNA form, the CDR3 reads TGTGCCAGTAATTTACAGGGAGATGGAAAACTGTTTTTT.

The V call is TRBV6-9, the J call TRBJ1-1, with TRBD1 as a possible D gene (5 bases). This CDR3 spans 14 amino acids. Germline-derived CDR1 and CDR2 are MNHGY and SVAAGI. Trimming removed 4 bases from V and 4 bases from J, with 13 bases in between. Here the CDR3 DNA reads TGTGCCAGCAGTTCCACCATCGGGGCCACTGAAGCTTTCTTT. Translating gives CASSSTIGATEAFF.

The chain is built from TRBV6-1 and TRBJ2-2; 9 nucleotides agree with TRBD1. With V trimmed by 6 bases and J by 4 bases, 9 bases remained unmatched. The germline V gene encodes CDR1 MNHNS and CDR2 SASEGT. CDR3 size: 16 residues. The CDR3 DNA reads as TGTGCCAGCAGACCCCCGGGACAGGGTTCCACCGGGGAGCTGTTTTTT. Translated: CASRPPGQGSTGELFF.

This clonotype was counted ten times or more. The chain links TRBV27 to TRBJ1-1; the D gene is possibly TRBD1 (5 bases). V was cut by 2 bases and J by 10 bases, with 17 bases left in between. The germline V gene has CDR1 MNHEY and CDR2 SMNVEV (reference sequence). The CDR3 spans 14 residues. The CDR3 region is CASSLGQRGDGAFF. The CDR3 region has the DNA TGTGCCAGCAGTTTAGGACAAAGGGGCGACGGAGCTTTCTTT.

This clonotype was found many times. This sequence joins TRBV12-3 or TRBV12-4 and TRBJ1-1, with D unresolved. CDR3 size: 11 residues. The ends were cut back, 7 bases at V and 4 bases at J, with 7 bases in the middle. In DNA, the CDR3 is TGTGCCAGCACCCCCGGCACTGAAGCTTTCTTT. Translation: CASTPGTEAFF.

Concerning this clonotype: Being one base from a much bigger clone, this may be a read error. The chain joins TRBV6-1 to TRBJ2-1; 9 nucleotides match TRBD1. V lost 9 bases and J lost 8; bases outside the gene matches: 11. Per the germline V gene, CDR1 is MNHNS and CDR2 is SASEGT. The CDR3 is made up of 14 amino acids. CDR3 loop: CASRRDRAYHEQFF. The CDR3 DNA follows: TGTGCCAGTAGGCGGGACAGGGCTTACCATGAGCAGTTCTTC.

As regards this clonotype: A much bigger clone sits one base away, suggesting this may be a read error. V gene TRBV2 combines with J gene TRBJ2-2; 7 positions match TRBD1. Germline V gene data show CDR1 as SNHLY and CDR2 as FYNNEI. The J segment lost 5 bases and the V segment lost 6 bases, leaving 9 bases of the junction unmatched. The CDR3 spans 15 residues. The CDR3 loop reads CASRDRAGGTGELFF. DNA for the CDR3: TGTGCCAGCAGAGATCGGGCAGGGGGAACCGGGGAGCTGTTTTTT.

This clonotype was recorded many times. V gene TRBV25-1 combines with J gene TRBJ1-4, with a possible D match to TRBD1 (5 bases). Trimming removed 8 bases at V and 6 bases at J, with 13 bases between. CDR1 is MGHDK, CDR2 SYGVNS, per germline. The CDR3 spans 13 residues. The CDR3 nucleotides are TGTGCCAGCTCGGGGGAGGGATATGAAAAACTGTTTTTT. It translates to CASSGEGYEKLFF.

As to this clonotype: Since a much larger clone is just one base distant, this may be a read error. The gene calls are TRBV7-2 and TRBJ2-7, with TRBD1 matching 7 bases. Germline values: CDR1 SGHTA, CDR2 FQGNSA. CDR3 length equals 13 residues. The CDR3 is CGSRGQPTYEQYF. CDR3 bases: TGTGGCAGTAGGGGACAGCCGACCTACGAGCAGTACTTC.

Turning to this clonotype: A read error is possible here, since a much larger clone lies one base away. The genes are TRBV20-1 and TRBJ1-1; D is possibly TRBD1 (5 bases). CDR1 and CDR2 (germline): DFQATT, SNEGSKA (reference sequence). V was clipped by 6 bases and J by 8 bases, with 13 bases between them. The CDR3 length is 11 residues. The CDR3 loop is CSATAGGEAFF. The CDR3 nucleotides read TGCAGTGCCACCGCCGGGGGGGAAGCTTTCTTT.

This clonotype was counted a few times. The V call is TRBV19, the J call TRBJ2-5; D is uncertain. Germline V CDR1 and CDR2: LNHDA, SQIVND (reference sequence). The CDR3 is 13 amino acids. V lost 2 bases, J lost 2 bases, and 6 bases lay in between. The CDR3 here is CASSITQQETQYF. DNA for the CDR3: TGTGCCAGTAGTATAACACAACAAGAGACCCAGTACTTC.

There are many counts of this clonotype. The rearrangement joins TRBV6-1 to TRBJ2-5, with 7 bases that match TRBD1. Germline lookup yields CDR1 MNHNS and CDR2 SASEGT. The CDR3 extends over 14 amino acids. Trimming removed 2 bases from V and 4 bases from J; junction bases left unmatched: 4. CDR3 sequence reads: CASSELRGRETQYF. Written as DNA, the CDR3 is TGTGCCAGCAGTGAATTAAGGGGGCGAGAGACCCAGTACTTC.

This clonotype occurred many times. The V and J genes are TRBV3-1 and TRBJ2-2; D is undetermined. Trimming took 2 bases from V and 6 from J, leaving 10 bases between them. Germline loops: CDR1 LGHDT, CDR2 YNNKEL (reference sequence). The CDR3 spans 14 residues. The CDR3 DNA reads as TGTGCCAGCAGCCAAAGTTCCCCGGCCGGGGAGCTGTTTTTT. Its translation is CASSQSSPAGELFF. The entire variable domain, with the rest obtained from reference TRBV3-1 and TRBJ2-2, is as follows: DTAVSQTPKYLVTQMGNDKSIKCEQNLGHDTMYWYKQDSKKFLKIMFSYNNKELIINETVPNRFSPKSPDKAHLNLHINSLELGDSAVYFCASSQSSPAGELFFGEGSRLTVL.